The 27 T cell receptor beta chains below come from one sample, sequenced in a study of blood T cell repertoires in COVID-19. Sequencing used immunoSEQ multiplex PCR; TCRdb keeps in-frame clones, though not all of them. The profile shows 150,000 to 200,000 clones, over 80% of them singletons. Sequencing was performed on peripheral blood. The receptors were gathered from an elderly woman with active or convalescent COVID-19.

CDR3 sequence (DNA): TGTGCCTGGGGGGTTGACGGGACAGGGGCTAGTAAGGTTCAGCCCCAGCATTTT. It is translated as CAWGVDGTGASKVQPQHF. The J gene is TRBJ1-5, the V gene TRBV30; 10 bases are shared with TRBD1. This CDR3 is 18 amino acids long. After removal of 5 bases from V and 6 bases from J, the junction contained 19 bases not matched to a gene. Germline V lookup: CDR1 GTSNPN, CDR2 SVGIG (reference sequence).

The V and J genes are TRBV25-1 and TRBJ2-1; D gene unclear. Germline assignment: CDR1 MGHDK and CDR2 SYGVNS. This CDR3 is built from 11 residues. The V and J ends lost 3 bases and 9 bases respectively, with 6 bases between them. This chain's CDR3 is CASSDFPEQFF. The CDR3 bases are TGTGCCAGCAGTGACTTCCCTGAGCAGTTCTTC. Full variable domain (outside the CDR3, taken from reference TRBV25-1 and TRBJ2-1): EADIYQTPRYLVIGTGKKITLECSQTMGHDKMYWYQQDPGMELHLIHYSYGVNSTEKGDLSSESTVSRIRTEHFPLTLESARPSHTSQYLCASSDFPEQFFGPGTRLTVL.

This clone appeared a single time. The chain is built from TRBV12-3 or TRBV12-4 and TRBJ2-1; 8 nucleotides line up with TRBD2. The junction had 3 bases not matched to a gene; V was cut back by 9 bases and J by 5 bases. The CDR3 loop spans 12 amino acids. In DNA form, the CDR3 reads TGTGCCAGTCGGGGGGGCGACAATGAGCAGTTCTTC. As protein: CASRGGDNEQFF.

This sequence joins TRBV19 and TRBJ1-1; 8 bases match TRBD1. This CDR3 spans 13 amino acids. The V gene end was trimmed by 6 bases and the J gene end by 5 bases; junction bases not matched to a gene: 5. Germline CDR1 reads LNHDA; CDR2 reads SQIVND (reference sequence). CDR3: CASSQQGGTEAFF. The CDR3 bases are TGTGCCAGTAGCCAACAGGGGGGGACTGAAGCTTTCTTT.

The sample holds many counts of this clone. This chain links TRBV30 with TRBJ1-1; D is perhaps TRBD1 (5 bases). Germline V CDR1 and CDR2: GTSNPN, SVGIG (reference sequence). This CDR3 spans 14 amino acids. V was cut by 0 bases and J by 5 bases, with 13 bases left in between. The DNA of the CDR3 is TGTGCCTGGAGTGTACAGTTGGGGGGAACTGAAGCTTTCTTT. Its translation: CAWSVQLGGTEAFF. Drawing the rest from reference TRBV30 and TRBJ1-1, the complete variable domain is SQTIHQWPATLVQPVGSPLSLECTVEGTSNPNLYWYRQAAGRGLQLLFYSVGIGQISSEVPQNLSASRPQDRQFILSSKKLLLSDSGFYLCAWSVQLGGTEAFFGQGTRLTVV.

The chain's CDR3 is CASSPVTGFAGNTIYF. CDR3 bases: TGTGCCAGCAGCCCCGTCACAGGGTTCGCTGGAAACACCATATATTTT. The V call is TRBV9, the J call TRBJ1-3; D perhaps matches TRBD1 (6 bases). CDR3 length: 16 amino acids. Germline V gives CDR1 SGDLS, CDR2 YYNGEE. Trimming took off 4 bases at V and 2 bases at J, with 16 bases between the two ends. Filled out from reference TRBV9 and TRBJ1-3, the complete variable domain reads DSGVTQTPKHLITATGQRVTLRCSPRSGDLSVYWYQQSLDQGLQFLIQYYNGEERAKGNILERFSAQQFPDLHSELNLSSLELGDSALYFCASSPVTGFAGNTIYFGEGSWLTVV.

The sample holds one count of this clone. V and J are TRBV4-1 and TRBJ2-2, with 7 bases lining up with TRBD1. Unmatched junction bases numbered 6, after V lost 4 bases and J lost 4 bases. The CDR3 length is 15 residues. Germline loops: CDR1 MGHRA, CDR2 YSYEKL. This CDR3 reads CASSLRTGSTGELFF. The CDR3 nucleotides read TGCGCCAGCAGCCTAAGGACAGGCAGCACCGGGGAGCTGTTTTTT.

The rearrangement uses TRBV19 and TRBJ2-5; 7 bases agree with TRBD1. Trimming took 4 bases from V and 5 from J; bases not matched to a gene: 4. Per the germline V gene, CDR1 is LNHDA and CDR2 is SQIVND (reference sequence). The CDR3 extends over 13 amino acids. CDR3: CASSTGTEETQYF. For the CDR3, the DNA is TGTGCCAGTAGTACTGGGACAGAGGAGACCCAGTACTTC.

This chain uses TRBV9 with TRBJ2-3; TRBD2 aligns across 8 bases. The ends lost 5 bases at V and 4 bases at J; junction bases unmatched: 12. Per germline, CDR1 SGDLS and CDR2 YYNGEE. This CDR3 has 16 amino acids. The CDR3 DNA sequence: TGTGCCAGCAGTCCCCCCGGGGGGGGGCCCGCAGATACGCAGTATTTT. The encoded protein is CASSPPGGGPADTQYF.

The CDR3 protein is CASSPRDRGTNEKLFF. The CDR3, as DNA: TGTGCCAGCAGCCCCAGGGACAGGGGAACTAATGAAAAACTGTTTTTT. The rearrangement uses TRBV7-2 and TRBJ1-4; TRBD1 agrees at 10 bases. J was trimmed by 1 base and V by 5 bases; bases with no gene match: 4. Germline V gene sequence: CDR1 SGHTA, CDR2 FQGNSA. The CDR3 consists of 16 residues.

The chain is built from TRBV5-1 and TRBJ1-1, with a possible D match to TRBD1 (5 bases). The CDR3 sequence is 13 residues long. V lost 5 bases and J 3 bases, leaving 11 bases between the germline ends. The germline CDR1 and CDR2 sequences are SGHRS and YFSETQ. The CDR3 region has the DNA TGCGCCAGCAGAATTGGGGGGGACACTGAAGCTTTCTTT. It yields the protein CASRIGGDTEAFF.

The chain joins TRBV10-3 to TRBJ1-5, with 7 bases that match TRBD1. This CDR3 is built from 18 residues. Germline V gives CDR1 ENHRY, CDR2 SYGVKD. After removal of 4 bases from V and 0 bases from J, the junction contained 12 bases not matched to a gene. This chain's CDR3 is CAISGTGATGVSNQPQHF. The CDR3 coding sequence is TGTGCCATCAGTGGCACCGGGGCCACAGGGGTTAGCAATCAGCCCCAGCATTTT.

The gene calls are TRBV1 and TRBJ2-7; no DNA check was done on the table's D call, TRBD1. TRBV1 is reported as a pseudogene. The CDR3 extends over 17 amino acids. The DNA for the CDR3 is TGCACCAGCAGCCCATCCTATGAAAAGACAGACACCTACGAGCAGTACTTC. As protein: CTSSPSYEKTDTYEQYF.

V is TRBV4-3 and J is TRBJ1-5; 8 bases line up with TRBD1. The V gene end was trimmed by 0 bases and the J gene end by 9 bases; junction bases not matched to a gene: 10. The germline CDR1 and CDR2 sequences are LGHNA and YSLEER. This CDR3 is 16 amino acids long. This CDR3 reads CASSQDRGQAEWPQHF. In DNA form, the CDR3 reads TGCGCCAGCAGCCAAGATAGGGGACAGGCAGAGTGGCCCCAGCATTTT.

The chain combines TRBV29-1 with TRBJ1-1; 7 bases line up with TRBD1. The CDR3 runs 11 residues. CDR1 SQVTM and CDR2 ANQGSEA come from the germline V gene. The J segment lost 6 bases and the V segment lost 4 bases, leaving 2 bases of the junction unmatched. The CDR3 is CSVGDSAEAFF. CDR3 DNA sequence: TGCAGCGTTGGGGACAGCGCTGAAGCTTTCTTT. The full variable domain, completed using reference TRBV29-1 and TRBJ1-1, is SAVISQKPSRDICQRGTSLTIQCQVDSQVTMMFWYRQQPGQSLTLIATANQGSEATYESGFVIDKFPISRPNLTFSTLTVSNMSPEDSSIYLCSVGDSAEAFFGQGTRLTVV.

The chain is built from TRBV27 and TRBJ1-2; 7 bases match TRBD1. In germline, CDR1 is MNHEY, CDR2 SMNVEV (reference sequence). Unmatched junction bases numbered 18, after V lost 6 bases and J lost 8 bases. The CDR3 covers 16 residues. The chain's CDR3 is CASRSRDRNMAEGYTF. As DNA, the CDR3 is TGTGCCAGCAGGAGCCGGGACAGAAATATGGCGGAAGGCTACACCTTC.

This clone was detected only a few times. The chain has TRBV10-3 and TRBJ1-2; D might be TRBD1 (6 bases). The germline CDR1 and CDR2 sequences are ENHRY and SYGVKD. This CDR3 is built from 16 residues. V gave up 6 bases and J gave up 0 bases, with 17 bases separating them. The CDR3 DNA reads TGTGCCATCAGCCCAGGACAGATTCGAACTAACTATGGCTACACCTTC. It is translated as CAISPGQIRTNYGYTF.

This clone was recorded once. The chain couples TRBV4-1 to TRBJ1-2; 10 bases map to TRBD1. The CDR3 totals 16 residues. V lost 1 base to trimming and J lost 1 base; unmatched junction nucleotides: 3. The germline gives CDR1 MGHRA, CDR2 YSYEKL. This CDR3 reads CASSQAGQGVNYGYTF. DNA of the CDR3: TGCGCCAGCAGCCAAGCCGGACAGGGGGTTAACTATGGCTACACCTTC.

V is TRBV12-3 or TRBV12-4 and J is TRBJ1-1; 8 bases match TRBD1. Trimming cost V 7 bases and J 1 base; bases outside gene matches: 2. The CDR3 loop spans 13 amino acids. The CDR3 sequence is CASTGGSNTEAFF. CDR3 DNA: TGTGCCAGCACAGGGGGCTCGAACACTGAAGCTTTCTTT.

The chain is built from TRBV19 and TRBJ1-5; the D gene is possibly TRBD1 (5 bases). The V end lost 7 bases, the J end lost 2 bases, and 12 bases lay between the germline ends. The CDR3 runs to 14 residues. In germline, CDR1 is LNHDA, CDR2 SQIVND (reference sequence). CDR3 sequence: CASTPMTGNQPQHF. The CDR3 bases are TGTGCCAGTACCCCCATGACAGGCAATCAGCCCCAGCATTTT. Filled out from reference TRBV19 and TRBJ1-5, the complete variable domain reads DGGITQSPKYLFRKEGQNVTLSCEQNLNHDAMYWYRQDPGQGLRLIYYSQIVNDFQKGDIAEGYSVSREKKESFPLTVTSAQKNPTAFYLCASTPMTGNQPQHFGDGTRLSIL.

This rearrangement joins TRBV6-2 or TRBV6-3 to TRBJ2-3; 10 positions match TRBD2. This CDR3 has 14 amino acids. Trimming at V came to 5 bases and at J to 12 bases, leaving 11 bases not matched to a gene. Germline lookup yields CDR1 MNHEY and CDR2 SVGEGT. The CDR3 loop is CASSKHLAGEAQYF. CDR3 coding DNA: TGTGCCAGCAGTAAACATCTAGCGGGGGAAGCCCAGTATTTT.

The V and J genes are TRBV5-1 and TRBJ2-5; D call uncertain. Trimming pared 2 bases from V and 3 bases from J, leaving 8 bases between. CDR3 length: 13 amino acids. Germline V CDR1 and CDR2: SGHRS, YFSETQ. The CDR3 reads CASSFYREETQYF. CDR3 DNA: TGCGCCAGCAGCTTTTACAGAGAAGAGACCCAGTACTTC.

The chain employs TRBV7-2 and TRBJ2-2; D unclear. Germline lookup yields CDR1 SGHTA and CDR2 FQGNSA. The CDR3 is 12 residues long. Trimming removed 5 bases at V and 2 bases at J, with 3 bases between. As DNA, the CDR3 is TGTGCCAGCAGCCCAAACACCGGGGAGCTGTTTTTT. As protein: CASSPNTGELFF.

The gene calls are TRBV3-1 (or the pseudogene TRBV3-2) and TRBJ1-6, with TRBD1 matching over 7 bases. From germline, CDR1 is LGHDT and CDR2 YNNKEL (reference sequence). The length of the CDR3 is 15 residues. V shed 3 bases, J shed 3 bases, and the junction held 2 bases outside the gene matches. CDR3: CASSHWDSYNSPLHF. The DNA of the CDR3 is TGTGCCAGCAGCCACTGGGACAGCTATAATTCACCCCTCCACTTT.

The chain carries TRBV11-2 and TRBJ2-3, with 8 positions matching TRBD2. CDR1 and CDR2 from the germline V gene are SGHAT and FQNNGV. V was pared by 1 base and J by 8 bases, with 5 bases of the junction left unmatched. The CDR3 consists of 14 residues. CDR3: CASSLVSGAGTQYF. CDR3 bases: TGTGCCAGCAGCTTAGTTAGCGGGGCAGGTACGCAGTATTTT.

The chain joins TRBV6-2 or TRBV6-3 to TRBJ2-2; 9 bases agree with TRBD1. CDR1 and CDR2 (germline): MNHEY, SVGEGT. Germline trimming cut 5 bases from V and 0 bases from J; bases unmatched to any gene: 1. The CDR3 totals 15 residues. In DNA form, the CDR3 reads TGTGCCAGCAGTCGACAGGGGGCGAACACCGGGGAGCTGTTTTTT. Protein: CASSRQGANTGELFF.

This chain uses TRBV12-3 or TRBV12-4 with TRBJ1-5; tentatively, D is TRBD1 (6 bases). Trimming removed 6 bases at V and 5 bases at J, with 11 bases between. This CDR3 spans 13 amino acids. The chain's CDR3 is CASSGTIYQPQHF. The CDR3 DNA reads TGTGCCAGCAGCGGGACAATATATCAGCCCCAGCATTTT.